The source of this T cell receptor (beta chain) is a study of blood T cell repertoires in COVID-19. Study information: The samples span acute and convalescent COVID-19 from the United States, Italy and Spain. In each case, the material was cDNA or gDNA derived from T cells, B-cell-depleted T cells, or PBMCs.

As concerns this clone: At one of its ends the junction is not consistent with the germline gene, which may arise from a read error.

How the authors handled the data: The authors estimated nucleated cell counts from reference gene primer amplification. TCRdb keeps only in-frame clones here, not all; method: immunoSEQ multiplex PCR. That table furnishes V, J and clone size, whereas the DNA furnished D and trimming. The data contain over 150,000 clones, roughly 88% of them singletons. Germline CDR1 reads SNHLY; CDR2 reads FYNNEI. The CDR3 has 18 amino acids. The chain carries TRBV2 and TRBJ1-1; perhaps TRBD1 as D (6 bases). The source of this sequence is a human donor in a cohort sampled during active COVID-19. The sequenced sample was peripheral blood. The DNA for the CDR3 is TGTGCCAGCAGTGAATCAGAGAGGCCAGGGGCACTGAAGACTGAAGCTTTCTTT. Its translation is CASSESERPGALKTEAFF.